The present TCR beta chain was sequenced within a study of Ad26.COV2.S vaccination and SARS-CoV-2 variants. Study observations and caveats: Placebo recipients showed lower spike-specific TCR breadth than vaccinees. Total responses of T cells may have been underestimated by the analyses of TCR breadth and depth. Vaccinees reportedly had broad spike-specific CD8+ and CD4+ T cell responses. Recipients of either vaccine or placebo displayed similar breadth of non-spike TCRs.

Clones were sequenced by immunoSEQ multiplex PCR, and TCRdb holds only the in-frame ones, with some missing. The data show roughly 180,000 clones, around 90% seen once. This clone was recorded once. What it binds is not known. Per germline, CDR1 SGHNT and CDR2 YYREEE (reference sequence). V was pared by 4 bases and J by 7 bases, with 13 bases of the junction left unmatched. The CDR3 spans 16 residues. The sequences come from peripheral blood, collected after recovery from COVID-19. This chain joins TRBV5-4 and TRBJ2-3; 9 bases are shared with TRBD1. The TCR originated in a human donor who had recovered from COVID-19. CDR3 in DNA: TGTGCCAGCAGCCCGCCCGGGACAGGGAACTCTAATACGCAGTATTTT. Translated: CASSPPGTGNSNTQYF.